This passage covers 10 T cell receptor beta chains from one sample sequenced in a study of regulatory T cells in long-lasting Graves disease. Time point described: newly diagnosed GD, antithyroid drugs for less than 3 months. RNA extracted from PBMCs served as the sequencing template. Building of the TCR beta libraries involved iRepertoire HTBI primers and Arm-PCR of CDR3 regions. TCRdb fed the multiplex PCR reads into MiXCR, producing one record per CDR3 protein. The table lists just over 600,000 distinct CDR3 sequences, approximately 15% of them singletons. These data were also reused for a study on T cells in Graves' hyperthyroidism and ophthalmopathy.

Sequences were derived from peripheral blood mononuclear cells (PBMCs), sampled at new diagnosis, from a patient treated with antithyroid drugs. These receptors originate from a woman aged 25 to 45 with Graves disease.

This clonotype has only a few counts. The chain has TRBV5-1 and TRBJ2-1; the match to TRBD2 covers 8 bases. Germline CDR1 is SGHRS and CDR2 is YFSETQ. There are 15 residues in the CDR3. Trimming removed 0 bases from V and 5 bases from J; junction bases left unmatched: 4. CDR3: CASSLASGSNNEQFF. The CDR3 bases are TGCGCCAGCAGCTTGGCGAGCGGGAGCAACAATGAGCAGTTCTTC.

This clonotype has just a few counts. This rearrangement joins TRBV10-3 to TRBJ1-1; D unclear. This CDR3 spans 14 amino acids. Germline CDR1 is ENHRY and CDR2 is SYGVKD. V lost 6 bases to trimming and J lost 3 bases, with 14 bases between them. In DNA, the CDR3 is TGTGCCATCAGGGTACAGCCACTAGACACTGAAGCTTTCTTT. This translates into CAIRVQPLDTEAFF.

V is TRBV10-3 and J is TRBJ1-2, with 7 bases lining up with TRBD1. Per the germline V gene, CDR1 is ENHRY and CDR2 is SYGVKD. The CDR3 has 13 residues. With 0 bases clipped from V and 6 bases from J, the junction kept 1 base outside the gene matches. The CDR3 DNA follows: TGTGCCATCAGTGAGTCAGGGGGCAATGGCTACACCTTC. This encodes CAISESGGNGYTF.

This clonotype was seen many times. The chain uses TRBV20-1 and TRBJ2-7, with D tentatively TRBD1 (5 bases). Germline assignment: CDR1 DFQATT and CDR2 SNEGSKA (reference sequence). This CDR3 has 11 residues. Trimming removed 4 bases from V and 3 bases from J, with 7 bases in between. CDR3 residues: CSAKDNYEQYF. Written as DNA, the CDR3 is TGCAGTGCTAAGGACAACTACGAGCAGTACTTC.

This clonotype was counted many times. This CDR3 is CASRRGPGVYTEAFF. CDR3 nucleotide sequence: TGTGCCAGCAGGAGGGGACCAGGGGTTTATACTGAAGCTTTCTTT. The genes are TRBV12-3 or TRBV12-4 and TRBJ1-1; perhaps TRBD1 as D (6 bases). This CDR3 spans 15 amino acids. Trimming stripped 6 bases from V and 5 bases from J, with 19 bases between.

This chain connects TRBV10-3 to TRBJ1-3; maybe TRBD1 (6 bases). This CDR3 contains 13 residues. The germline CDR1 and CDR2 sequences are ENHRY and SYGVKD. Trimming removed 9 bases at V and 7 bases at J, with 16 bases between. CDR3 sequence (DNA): TGTGCCATTAACAGGGACTTGGGGAACACCATATATTTT. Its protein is CAINRDLGNTIYF.

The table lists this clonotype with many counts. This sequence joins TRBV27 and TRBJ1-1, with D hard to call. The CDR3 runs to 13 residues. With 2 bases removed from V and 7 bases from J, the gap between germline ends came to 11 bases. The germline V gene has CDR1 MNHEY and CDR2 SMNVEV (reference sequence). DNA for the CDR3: TGTGCCAGCAGTTTAACGGGGTGGAGTGAAGCTTTCTTT. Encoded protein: CASSLTGWSEAFF.

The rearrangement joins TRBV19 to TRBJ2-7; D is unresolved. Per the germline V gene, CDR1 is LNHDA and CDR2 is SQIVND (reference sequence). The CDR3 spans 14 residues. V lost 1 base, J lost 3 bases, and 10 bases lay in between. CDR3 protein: CASSIGRGFYEQYF. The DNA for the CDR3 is TGTGCCAGTAGTATAGGACGTGGGTTCTACGAGCAGTACTTC.

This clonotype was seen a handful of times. CDR3 coding DNA: TGTGCCTGGAGTGTCGAGGACAGGGGCTACGAGCAGTACTTC. Translated, it gives CAWSVEDRGYEQYF. The chain recombines TRBV30 with TRBJ2-7; TRBD1 matches 9 bases. The CDR3 runs to 14 residues. J was trimmed by 3 bases and V by 0 bases; bases with no gene match: 3. Germline V lookup: CDR1 GTSNPN, CDR2 SVGIG (reference sequence).

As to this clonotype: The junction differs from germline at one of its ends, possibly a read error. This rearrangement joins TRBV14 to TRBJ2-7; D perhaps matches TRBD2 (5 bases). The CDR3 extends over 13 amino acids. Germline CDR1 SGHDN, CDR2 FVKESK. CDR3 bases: TGTGCCAGCAGCCAGATGGACTCCCCACGCCAACACTTC. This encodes CASSQMDSPRQHF.